There are many counts of the clone carrying this TCR beta chain. This CDR3 has 17 amino acids. Germline CDR1 LGHNT, CDR2 FRNRAP. Trimming took 0 bases from V and 6 from J, leaving 21 bases between them. The TCR beta profiling, which covered VDJ combination and CDR3 sequence, was carried out using genomic DNA as the template. From the reads, TCRdb called clonotypes with MiXCR, one entry per CDR3 protein. This table has roughly 81,000 distinct CDR3 sequences, 40% to 55% appearing once. This sample was included in a study of CD8+CD57+ T cells in acquired aplastic anemia. As for the study in general: Sorted CD4+ and CD8+ cells yielded DNA averaging around 3.5 ug. The study obtained 10 million to 12 million reads on average for CD4+ cells from healthy donors.

What was sequenced was sorted CD4+, CD8+, or CD8+CD57+ T cells (not recorded which) from PBMCs. The chain combines TRBV12-5 with TRBJ2-7, with D perhaps matching TRBD2 (6 bases). The sequence was collected from a human donor in good health, serving as a control. The CDR3 DNA reads TGTGCTAGTGGTTTGGTAGTGATGTTGGAGGGTCCGAGCGAGCAGTACTTC. This sequence encodes CASGLVVMLEGPSEQYF.